This T cell receptor beta chain was retrieved from a study of identical twins. V was pared by 4 bases and J by 5 bases, with 18 bases between. This CDR3 contains 17 residues. TCRdb itself ran the 5' RACE reads through MiXCR, one entry per CDR3 protein. Among about 570,000 distinct CDR3 sequences listed, roughly 9.5% were seen once. Whole-study results and caveats: Those out-of-frame alpha sequences shared by twins showed an excess of low generation probability.

This clonotype was observed at least ten times. Its specificity is unknown. These data also formed part of another study, on yellow fever vaccine responses in identical twins.

The sequenced sample consisted of PBMCs. The source of this sequence is a woman between 18 and 29 years old in good health. The V and J genes are TRBV12-3 or TRBV12-4 and TRBJ1-6; D possibly corresponds to TRBD1 (5 bases). CDR3 residues: CASSSLQGPPNNSPLHF. CDR3 DNA: TGTGCCAGCAGTTCCCTCCAGGGCCCTCCTAATAATTCACCCCTCCACTTT.